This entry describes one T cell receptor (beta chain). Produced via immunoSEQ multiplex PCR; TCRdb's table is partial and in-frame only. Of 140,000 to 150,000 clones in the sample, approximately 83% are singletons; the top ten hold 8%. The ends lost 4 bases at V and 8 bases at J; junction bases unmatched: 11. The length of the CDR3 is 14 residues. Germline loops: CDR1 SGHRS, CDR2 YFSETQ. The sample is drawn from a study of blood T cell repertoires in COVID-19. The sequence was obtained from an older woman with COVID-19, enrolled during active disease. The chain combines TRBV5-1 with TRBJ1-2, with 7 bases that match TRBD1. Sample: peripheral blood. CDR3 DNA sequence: TGCGCCAGCAGCCCGAGAGATGCGACAGGGGGCTACACCTTC. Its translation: CASSPRDATGGYTF.